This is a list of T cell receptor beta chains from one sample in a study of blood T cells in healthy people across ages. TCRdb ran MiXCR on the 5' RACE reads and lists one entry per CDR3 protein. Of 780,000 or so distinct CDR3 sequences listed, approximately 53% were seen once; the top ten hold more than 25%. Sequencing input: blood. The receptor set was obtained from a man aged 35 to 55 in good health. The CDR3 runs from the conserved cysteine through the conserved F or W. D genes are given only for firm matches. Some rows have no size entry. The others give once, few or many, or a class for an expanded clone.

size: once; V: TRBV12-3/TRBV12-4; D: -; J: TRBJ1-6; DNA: TGTGCCAGCAGTTTGGCCCCCCGCGGTGGACCCCTCCACTTT; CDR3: CASSLAPRGGPLHF
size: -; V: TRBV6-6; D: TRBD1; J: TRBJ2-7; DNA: TGTGCCAGCAGTAACCCATCCGGGACAGCTACCTACGAGCAGTACTTC; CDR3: CASSNPSGTATYEQYF
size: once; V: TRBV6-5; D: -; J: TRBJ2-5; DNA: TGTGCCAGCAGTTACGGTTGGGGGGATACAGAGACCCAGTACTTC; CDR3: CASSYGWGDTETQYF
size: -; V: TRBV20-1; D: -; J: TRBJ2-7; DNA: TGCAGTGCTAGGGGGGCCGATCACATCTACGAGCAGTACTTC; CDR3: CSARGADHIYEQYF
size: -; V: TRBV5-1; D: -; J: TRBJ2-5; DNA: TGCGCCAGCAGCTTGGGATCTCACGGCGGAGTCACAGAGACCCAGTACTTC; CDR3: CASSLGSHGGVTETQYF
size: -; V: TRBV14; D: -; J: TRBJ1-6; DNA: TGTGCCAGCAGCCTTACGCCGCACCGGGATAATTCACCCCTCCACTTT; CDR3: CASSLTPHRDNSPLHF
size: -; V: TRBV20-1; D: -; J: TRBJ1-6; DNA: TGCAGTGCTAGAACGGGCCAGTTACTCTCTTCACCCCTCCACTTT; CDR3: CSARTGQLLSSPLHF
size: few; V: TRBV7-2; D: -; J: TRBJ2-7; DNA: TGTGCCACTCAACTTAGACAAGACTTGGACTACGAGCAGTACTTC; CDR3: CATQLRQDLDYEQYF
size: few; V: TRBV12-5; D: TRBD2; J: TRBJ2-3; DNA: TGTGCTAGTGGTTTCGTGATATCGCGGGAGTCTATAGCAGATACGCAGTATTTT; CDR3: CASGFVISRESIADTQYF
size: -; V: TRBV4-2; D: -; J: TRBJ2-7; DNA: TGTGCCAGCAGCCAAGATAGAGAAGAGAACGAGCAGTACTTC; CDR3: CASSQDREENEQYF